The present T cell receptor beta chain was sequenced within a study of blood T cell repertoires in COVID-19. At the level of the study: Donors in the United States, Italy and Spain gave samples during acute or convalescent COVID-19.

V dropped 7 bases and J dropped 5 bases, with 18 bases sitting between them. The CDR3 consists of 14 residues. CDR1 and CDR2 from the germline V gene are SGHRS and YFSETQ. Living in about 25 US areas, the participants were between about 18 and 95 years of age. Participant reports of clinical history set cohort assignment. Recovery meant two consecutive negative NP/OP PCR tests, professional clearance, or resolved symptoms. Measured with immunoSEQ multiplex PCR; TCRdb has only the in-frame clones, and not every one. Seen here are a few hundred thousand clones, 88% observed once, and the top ten hold under 3.5%. This clone was observed once.

The sequence derives from a woman in her forties or fifties who had recovered from COVID-19. The V gene is TRBV5-1, the J gene TRBJ1-2; D is uncertain. The source material was PBMCs or T cells enriched from blood (not recorded which). In DNA, the CDR3 is TGCGCCAGCGGCGCGCCCGAGCGTACGTATGGCTACACCTTC. This encodes CASGAPERTYGYTF.